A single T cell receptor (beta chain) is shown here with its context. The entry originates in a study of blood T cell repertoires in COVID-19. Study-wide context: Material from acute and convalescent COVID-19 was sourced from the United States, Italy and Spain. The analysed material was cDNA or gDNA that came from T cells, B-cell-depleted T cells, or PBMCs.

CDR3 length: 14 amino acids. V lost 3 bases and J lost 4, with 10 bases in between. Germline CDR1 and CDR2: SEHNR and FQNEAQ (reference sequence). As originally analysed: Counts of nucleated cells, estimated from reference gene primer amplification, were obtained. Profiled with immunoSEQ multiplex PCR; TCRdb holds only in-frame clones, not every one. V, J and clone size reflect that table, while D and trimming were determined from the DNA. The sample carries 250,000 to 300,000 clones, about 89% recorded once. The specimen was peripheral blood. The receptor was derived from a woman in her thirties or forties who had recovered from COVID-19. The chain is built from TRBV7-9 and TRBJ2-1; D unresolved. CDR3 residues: CASSFWNSYNEQFF. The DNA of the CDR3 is TGTGCCAGCAGCTTTTGGAACAGTTACAATGAGCAGTTCTTC.